The clone carrying this TCR beta chain has only one observation. The CDR3 sequence is 15 residues long. V gave up 5 bases and J gave up 8 bases, with 18 bases separating them. CDR1 is LNHDA, CDR2 SQIVND, per germline (reference sequence). These data are taken from a study of OX40 agonist ivuxolimab in advanced cancers. Some clones are missing from TCRdb's copy, which holds only in-frame ones; the method was immunoSEQ multiplex PCR. The data hold some 100,000 clones, with around nine tenths observed a single time. The sample consisted of CD4+ or CD8+ T cells sorted from blood, taken in a trial of the OX40 agonist ivuxolimab. The chain couples TRBV19 to TRBJ1-4; possible D gene TRBD1, 5 bases. This TCR derives from an adult with an advanced solid tumor such as melanoma, head and neck, liver or kidney cancer. The CDR3 loop is CASSFQGVRGEKLFF. Here the CDR3 DNA reads TGTGCCAGTAGTTTCCAGGGTGTCCGGGGCGAAAAACTGTTTTTT.